This record concerns one T cell receptor beta chain sequence. V was clipped by 3 bases and J by 0 bases; unmatched bases: 4. Germline assignment: CDR1 SGHTS and CDR2 YDEGEE. The CDR3 spans 16 residues. The data are from a study of blood T cell repertoires in COVID-19. Study-wide background: Samples of COVID-19 (acute and convalescent) were obtained from the United States, Italy and Spain. PBMCs, B-cell-depleted T cells, or T cells were the source of the cDNA or gDNA that made up the material.

Authors' analysis steps: Reference gene primer amplification gave estimated nucleated cell counts. Measured with immunoSEQ multiplex PCR; TCRdb has only the in-frame clones, and not every one. D and trimming come from the DNA, and the V and J calls and clone size come from that table. Of about 41,000 clones in the sample, around four fifths are singletons; the top ten hold approximately 45%. Sequenced sample: peripheral blood. This clonotype was sampled from a woman of 80 years or more with active or convalescent COVID-19. V usage is TRBV5-8 and J usage is TRBJ2-3, with 10 bases that match TRBD1. In nucleotides, the CDR3 is TGTGCCAGCAGCTCCAGGGACAGGGGTAGCACAGATACGCAGTATTTT. It translates to CASSSRDRGSTDTQYF.